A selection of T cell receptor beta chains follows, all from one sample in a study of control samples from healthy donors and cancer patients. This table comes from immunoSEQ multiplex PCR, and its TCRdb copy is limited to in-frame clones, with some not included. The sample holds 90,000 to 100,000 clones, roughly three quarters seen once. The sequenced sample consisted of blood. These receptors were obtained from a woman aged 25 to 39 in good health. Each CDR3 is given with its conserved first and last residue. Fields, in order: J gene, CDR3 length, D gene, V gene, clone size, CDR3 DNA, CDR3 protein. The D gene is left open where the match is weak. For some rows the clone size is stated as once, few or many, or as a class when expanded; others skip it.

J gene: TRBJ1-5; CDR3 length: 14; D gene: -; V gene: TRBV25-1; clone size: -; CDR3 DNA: TGTGCCAGCAGTGAAGCAGGAAGCAATCAGCCCCAGCATTTT; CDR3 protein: CASSEAGSNQPQHF
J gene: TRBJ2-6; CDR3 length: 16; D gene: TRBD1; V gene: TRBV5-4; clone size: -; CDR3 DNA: TGTGCCAGCAGCTTGAACAGGGGGCCTGGGGCCAACGTCCTGACTTTC; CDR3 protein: CASSLNRGPGANVLTF
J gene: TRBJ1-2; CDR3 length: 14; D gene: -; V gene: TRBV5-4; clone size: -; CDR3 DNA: TGTGCCAGCAGCTTGGACATGGGGGCGCGAGGCTACACCTTC; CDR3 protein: CASSLDMGARGYTF
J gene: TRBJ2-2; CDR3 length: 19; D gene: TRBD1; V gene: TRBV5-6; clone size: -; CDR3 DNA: TGTGCCAGCAGCCTTACCGGGACAGGGGGGTTAATTAACTCCGGGGAGCTGTTTTTT; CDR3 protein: CASSLTGTGGLINSGELFF
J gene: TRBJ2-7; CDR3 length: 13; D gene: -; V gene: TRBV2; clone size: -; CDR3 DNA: TGTGCCAGCAGAACCGGGACAACCTACGAGCAGTACTTC; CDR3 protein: CASRTGTTYEQYF
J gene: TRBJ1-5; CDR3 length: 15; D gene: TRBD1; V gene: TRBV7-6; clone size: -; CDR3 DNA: TGTGCCAGCAGCCCTGGGACAGGGTACAATCAGCCCCAGCATTTT; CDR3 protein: CASSPGTGYNQPQHF
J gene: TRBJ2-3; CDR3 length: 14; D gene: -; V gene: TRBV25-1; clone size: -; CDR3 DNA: TGTGCCAGCAGTGAAGATCAAAGCACAGATACGCAGTATTTT; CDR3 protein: CASSEDQSTDTQYF
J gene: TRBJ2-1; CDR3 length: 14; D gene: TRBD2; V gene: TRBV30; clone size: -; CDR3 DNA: TGTGCCTGGAGGGCACTAGCGGGGGGTGCCAGGCAGTTCTTC; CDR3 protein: CAWRALAGGARQFF
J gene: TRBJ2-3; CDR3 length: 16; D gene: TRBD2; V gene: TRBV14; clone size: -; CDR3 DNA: TGTGCCAGCAGCCTCCACGGGACTAGAACGCATGATACGCAGTATTTT; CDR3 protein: CASSLHGTRTHDTQYF
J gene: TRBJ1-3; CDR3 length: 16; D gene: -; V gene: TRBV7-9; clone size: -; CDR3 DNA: TGTGCCAGCAGCTTAAAGGGAGGGTTCTCTGGAAACACCATATATTTT; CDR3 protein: CASSLKGGFSGNTIYF
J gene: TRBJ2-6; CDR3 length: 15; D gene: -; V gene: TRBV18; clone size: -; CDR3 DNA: TGTGCCAGCTCACTCGAAAACTCTGGGGCCAACGTCCTGACTTTC; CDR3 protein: CASSLENSGANVLTF
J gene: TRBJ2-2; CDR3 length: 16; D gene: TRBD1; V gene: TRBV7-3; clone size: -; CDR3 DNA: TGTGCCAGCAGCTTATCGGGACAGGGAGACACCGGGGAGCTGTTTTTT; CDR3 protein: CASSLSGQGDTGELFF
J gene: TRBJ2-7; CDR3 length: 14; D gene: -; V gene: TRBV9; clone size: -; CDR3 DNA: TGTGCCAGCAGCGTAGCTAACAGCCCCTACGAGCAGTACTTC; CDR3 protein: CASSVANSPYEQYF
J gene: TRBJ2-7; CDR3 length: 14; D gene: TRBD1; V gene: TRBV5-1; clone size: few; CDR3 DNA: TGCGCCAGCAGCTGGGACAGTCAGTCCTACGAGCAGTACTTC; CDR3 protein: CASSWDSQSYEQYF
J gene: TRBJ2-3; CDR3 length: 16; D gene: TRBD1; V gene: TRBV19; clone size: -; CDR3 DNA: TGTGCCAGTAGACGACAGGGTCGGGGCGAGACAGATACGCAGTATTTT; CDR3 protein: CASRRQGRGETDTQYF
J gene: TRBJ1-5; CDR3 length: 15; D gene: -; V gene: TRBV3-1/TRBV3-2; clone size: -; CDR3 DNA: TGTGCCAGCAGCCAAAATCGATGGGGGAATCAGCCCCAGCATTTT; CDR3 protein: CASSQNRWGNQPQHF
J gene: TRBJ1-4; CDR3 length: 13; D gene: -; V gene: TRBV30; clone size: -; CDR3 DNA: TGTGCCTGGAGTGAGGGATTTAATGAAAAACTGTTTTTT; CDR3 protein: CAWSEGFNEKLFF
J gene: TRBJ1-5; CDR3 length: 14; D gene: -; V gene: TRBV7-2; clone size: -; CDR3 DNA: TGTGCCAGCAGCTTCTGGGGTAGCAATCAGCCCCAGCATTTT; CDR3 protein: CASSFWGSNQPQHF
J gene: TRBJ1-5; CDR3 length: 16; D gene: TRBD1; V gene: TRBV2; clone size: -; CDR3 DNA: TGTGCCAGCAGCCGGGACAGGGGGGTTGGCAATCAGCCCCAGCATTTT; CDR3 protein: CASSRDRGVGNQPQHF
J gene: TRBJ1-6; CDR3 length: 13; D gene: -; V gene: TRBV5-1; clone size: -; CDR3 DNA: TGCGCCAGCAGCTCTTACTATAATTCACCCCTCCACTTT; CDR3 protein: CASSSYYNSPLHF
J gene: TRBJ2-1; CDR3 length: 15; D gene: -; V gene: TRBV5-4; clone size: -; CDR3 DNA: TGTGCCAGCTACAGCTTCCCGGGGGCTGGGGATGAGCAGTTCTTC; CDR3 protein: CASYSFPGAGDEQFF
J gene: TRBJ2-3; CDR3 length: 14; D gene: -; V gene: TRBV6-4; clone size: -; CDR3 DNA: TGTGCCAGCAGTGAAGGACCAGATACAGATACGCAGTATTTT; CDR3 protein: CASSEGPDTDTQYF
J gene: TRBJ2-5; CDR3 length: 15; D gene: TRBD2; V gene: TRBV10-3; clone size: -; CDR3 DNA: TGTGCCATCAAGAACGGCGGGGGGACGGAAGAGACCCAGTACTTC; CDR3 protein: CAIKNGGGTEETQYF
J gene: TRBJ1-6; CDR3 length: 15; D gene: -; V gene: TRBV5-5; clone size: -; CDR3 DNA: TGTGCCAGCAGCTTCACCGGGACGGGGTATTCGGCCCTCCACTTT; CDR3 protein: CASSFTGTGYSALHF
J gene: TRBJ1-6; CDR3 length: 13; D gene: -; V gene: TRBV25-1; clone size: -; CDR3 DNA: TGTGCCAGCAAGGAAGGGTCGGATTCACCCCTCCACTTT; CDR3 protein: CASKEGSDSPLHF
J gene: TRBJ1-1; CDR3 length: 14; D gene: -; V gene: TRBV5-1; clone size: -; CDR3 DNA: TGCGCCAGCACTTCTGAGGCAAAGAACACTGAAGCTTTCTTT; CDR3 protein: CASTSEAKNTEAFF
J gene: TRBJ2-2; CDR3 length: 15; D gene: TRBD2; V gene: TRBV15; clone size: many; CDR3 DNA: TGTGCCACCAGCAGACGGGGGGGGCCCTCCGGGGAGCTGTTTTTT; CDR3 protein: CATSRRGGPSGELFF